Below, one TCR beta chain is given with its context. What antigen it recognizes has not been identified. One base away there is no much larger clone; base qualities are not given. The donors were roughly 39 Caucasian individuals from Russia, aged roughly 6 to 95 years, who were systemically healthy. Each donor gave around 9 milliliters of peripheral blood, collected into EDTA-treated Vacutainer tubes. PBMCs were isolated by Ficoll-Paque density-gradient centrifugation, with at least 6 million obtained per sample. Total RNA, at least 6 micrograms per sample, was extracted from PBMCs with Trizol reagent. For every donor, flow cytometry on a PBMC aliquot measured the percentage of naive CD45RAhigh/CD27high T cells. Library preparation used 5' RACE. Sequencing relied on an Illumina HiSeq 2500. A second PCR of about 6 to 11 cycles was performed with a sample-barcoded 5' primer and a J-beta primer mix. Each TCR beta cDNA molecule received a unique molecular identifier from a template-switch 5' adaptor carrying 12 random nucleotides. Each sample yielded at least 2.5 million CDR3-containing paired-end reads. The Mint cDNA synthesis kit, primed by a TRBC-specific oligonucleotide, was used to synthesize first-strand cDNA from all RNA. After uracil-DNA glycosylase treatment, a first 18-cycle PCR used universal primers M1SS and BC2_uni_R on all cDNA. Turning to the authors' computational methods: Normalization of each sample was performed by random selection of 1 million high-quality reads, each carrying a distinct molecular identifier. Reads with shared molecular identifiers were discarded instead of being binned into consensus sequences. CDR3 identification, clonotype clustering and error correction used MiTCR with a Q25 quality threshold and the strictest error-elimination algorithm. Lower-bound total TCR beta diversity was estimated with a nonparametric unseen species model using Euler transformation. TCRdb cleaned the public reads at Q25 with fastp, built clones with MiXCR and kept in-frame beta chains. Each record represents a unique CDR3 protein, reported with the most common genes and DNA among its rows. The V and J calls come from TCRdb's annotation, not from the publication. In all, the sample holds roughly 2 million distinct CDR3 sequences, and 49% of those were seen once. In total, the top ten clones hold around 2.1% of the sample.

Per the germline V gene, SQVTM is the CDR1 and ANQGSEA is the CDR2. V is shortened by 5 bases, J by 5 bases, and the region joining them spans 18 bases. The CDR3 measures 14 amino acids from cysteine to phenylalanine. Just the 42-base CDR3 DNA is kept, in frame starting at base 1. The sample comes from a study of blood T cells in healthy people across ages (dated by TCRdb to about 2015). The study in broad terms: In model experiments, roughly one uniquely barcoded TCR beta cDNA molecule per two T cells was captured by template switching. Using deep sequencing normalized with unique cDNA molecular identifiers, the study measured how TCR beta repertoire diversity changes with age. The donors were split into four age groups: young (average 16 years), middle-aged (39), aged (about 62) and long-lived (approximately 80). Donors of different ages were randomly distributed across sequencing lanes to avoid experimental bias. Using the same blood draw, the study looked at two additional independent replicas of 1 million unique cDNA reads for two donors, one aged 18 to 29 and the other aged 80 or older. The study at large found these results: Compared with the aged group, the long-lived group had more naive CD4+ T cells, fewer expanded clones and increased TCR diversity, suggesting age selection. Observed TCR beta diversity per million T cells fell roughly linearly with age, and a significant reduction was already apparent by age roughly 41. Bulk unsorted PBMC profiling prevented conclusive comparison of naive and antigen-experienced compartments. Estimates of total diversity based on one million sequenced T cells were regarded as lower bounds and as underestimates. Observed TCR beta diversity correlated strongly with the percentage of naive T cells measured by flow cytometry. Because donor CMV infection status was unknown, age-related changes in expanded clonotypes were potentially confounded.

The sequence links TRBV29-1 to TRBJ2-5; TRBD1 might be the D gene, on 6 matching bases. The sequence derives from a woman in her 40s in good health. The sample consisted of blood. The base sequence is TGCAGCGTTAGGGACAAGGGGCGCCGGGAGACCCAGTACTTC. Its translation reads: CSVRDKGRRETQYF.